Presented here are 15 T cell receptor beta chains from one specimen sequenced in a study of T cell responses to AZD1222 COVID-19 vaccine (dated by TCRdb to the early 2020s). The sample's time point, from its label and the paper: about 28 days (+/-7) after the second vaccine dose. The library was produced with the immunoSEQ multiplex PCR assay. Drawn from immuneACCESS, this table holds only the in-frame rearrangements with V and J called that TCRdb kept. Clones are partly lost; checked studies trace under half to an unresolved V gene and leave the rest unexplained. Here the sample has about 110,000 clones; roughly 90% occur a single time. The top ten clones comprise roughly 9% of the sample. The specimen was peripheral blood, collected 28 days after the second AZD1222 dose. The receptors were sampled from an adult who received the AZD1222 COVID-19 vaccine.

The rearrangement joins TRBV9 to TRBJ2-1, with 8 bases matching TRBD1. Looked up from germline, CDR1 is SGDLS and CDR2 is YYNGEE. CDR3 length: 14 residues. Trimming removed 4 bases from V and 7 bases from J; junction bases left unmatched: 7. CDR3 loop: CASSRQGSGNEQFF. The CDR3 DNA sequence: TGTGCCAGCAGCAGACAGGGGAGTGGGAATGAGCAGTTCTTC.

The rearrangement joins TRBV19 to TRBJ1-5; D is unclear. The germline V gene encodes CDR1 LNHDA and CDR2 SQIVND (reference sequence). V was clipped by 2 bases and J by 3 bases, with 14 bases between them. CDR3 length equals 16 residues. Here the CDR3 reads CASSITNTRTNQPQHF. CDR3 bases: TGTGCCAGTAGTATAACTAACACGAGGACCAATCAGCCCCAGCATTTT.

V usage is TRBV29-1 and J usage is TRBJ2-5; the D gene is possibly TRBD1 (5 bases). Germline loops: CDR1 SQVTM, CDR2 ANQGSEA. This CDR3 region has 13 residues. With 6 bases removed from V and 2 bases from J, the gap between germline ends came to 13 bases. The CDR3 nucleotides are TGCAGCGTGCGAAGGGGCAGGCAAGAGACCCAGTACTTC. Translating gives CSVRRGRQETQYF.

The CDR3 is CASSLGYGSPNQPQHF. CDR3 DNA sequence: TGTGCCAGCAGCTTAGGCTACGGGTCCCCCAATCAGCCCCAGCATTTT. V is TRBV7-9 and J is TRBJ1-5; D gene ambiguous. V was clipped by 1 base and J by 3 bases, with 13 bases between them. CDR1 SEHNR and CDR2 FQNEAQ come from the germline V gene (reference sequence). The CDR3 is 16 amino acids.

The CDR3 here is CASSPRDRGGEAFF. The CDR3 bases are TGTGCCAGCAGCCCCAGAGACAGGGGTGGTGAAGCTTTCTTT. The genes are TRBV3-1 (or the pseudogene TRBV3-2) and TRBJ1-1; TRBD1 agrees at 8 bases. The trim removed 4 bases at V and 7 bases at J, leaving 8 bases unmatched. CDR1 and CDR2 from the germline V gene are LGHDT and YNNKEL (reference sequence). This CDR3 has 14 residues.

The V gene is TRBV5-4, the J gene TRBJ1-1, with a weak D call TRBD1 (6 bases). Trimming took 3 bases from V and 4 from J, leaving 13 bases between them. CDR1 and CDR2 (germline): SGHNT, YYREEE (reference sequence). This CDR3 region has 14 residues. CDR3 coding DNA: TGTGCCAGCAGCTCTACAGGGAGGGGCACTGAAGCTTTCTTT. Translation gives CASSSTGRGTEAFF.

The V call is TRBV2, the J call TRBJ1-2; D gene ambiguous. CDR1 and CDR2 from the germline V gene are SNHLY and FYNNEI. This CDR3 contains 12 residues. The V gene lost 2 bases and the J gene lost 4 bases, with 5 bases spanning the gap. CDR3 DNA sequence: TGTGCCAGCAGTGAAACAGCCTATGGCTACACCTTC. Protein: CASSETAYGYTF.

This chain joins TRBV7-2 and TRBJ2-7; 10 bases align to TRBD2. This CDR3 is 14 amino acids long. Germline trimming cut 4 bases from V and 4 bases from J; bases unmatched to any gene: 4. Germline CDR1 SGHTA, CDR2 FQGNSA. This chain's CDR3 is CASSSSGSRYEQYF. The CDR3 bases are TGTGCCAGCAGCTCTAGCGGGAGTCGGTACGAGCAGTACTTC.

The chain couples TRBV27 to TRBJ1-5; D remains unclear. The CDR3 sequence is 15 residues long. Per the germline V gene, CDR1 is MNHEY and CDR2 is SMNVEV (reference sequence). The V end lost 4 bases, the J end lost 1 base, and 11 bases lay between the germline ends. The CDR3 bases are TGTGCCAGCAGTTCAACGGACCCGAGCAATCAGCCCCAGCATTTT. This sequence encodes CASSSTDPSNQPQHF.

This chain joins TRBV14 and TRBJ2-2; D gene unclear. CDR1 is SGHDN, CDR2 FVKESK, per germline. The CDR3 is 15 amino acids. Trimming removed 3 bases from V and 5 bases from J, with 13 bases in between. This CDR3 reads CASSHRTIVTGELFF. CDR3 sequence (DNA): TGTGCCAGCAGCCACCGAACCATAGTGACCGGGGAGCTGTTTTTT.

J is TRBJ1-1 and V is TRBV9; D remains unclear. V gave up 4 bases and J gave up 2 bases, with 15 bases separating them. CDR3 length: 15 residues. Germline V lookup: CDR1 SGDLS, CDR2 YYNGEE. Written as DNA, the CDR3 is TGTGCCAGCAGCCTAAATGGTGTCCCCAACACTGAAGCTTTCTTT. It codes for CASSLNGVPNTEAFF. The full variable domain, its missing parts supplied by reference TRBV9 and TRBJ1-1, is DSGVTQTPKHLITATGQRVTLRCSPRSGDLSVYWYQQSLDQGLQFLIQYYNGEERAKGNILERFSAQQFPDLHSELNLSSLELGDSALYFCASSLNGVPNTEAFFGQGTRLTVV.

The chain joins TRBV5-8 to TRBJ1-2; D uncertain. V dropped 0 bases and J dropped 5 bases, with 17 bases sitting between them. From germline, CDR1 is SGHTS and CDR2 YDEGEE. The CDR3 covers 16 residues. CDR3 bases: TGTGCCAGCAGCTTGGGGTTTGACGGCCGGTGGTATGGCTACACCTTC. Protein sequence: CASSLGFDGRWYGYTF.

The chain uses TRBV27 and TRBJ1-5; TRBD1 matches 8 bases. Germline V gives CDR1 MNHEY, CDR2 SMNVEV (reference sequence). V lost 6 bases and J lost 7; bases outside the gene matches: 17. This CDR3 has 17 residues. CDR3 protein: CASSETMLGQGRQPQHF. CDR3 in DNA: TGTGCCAGCAGCGAAACGATGCTAGGACAGGGAAGACAGCCCCAGCATTTT.

The rearrangement links TRBV10-3 to TRBJ1-1, with 7 bases identical to TRBD1. CDR3 length: 14 residues. Looked up from germline, CDR1 is ENHRY and CDR2 is SYGVKD. J lost 1 base, V lost 5 bases, and 4 bases had no gene match. The CDR3 region has the DNA TGTGCCATCAGTCCCCGGACAGGGAACACTGAAGCTTTCTTT. Translated, it gives CAISPRTGNTEAFF.

This chain links TRBV7-3 with TRBJ2-3; D unresolved. The CDR3 is 12 amino acids. Germline values: CDR1 SGHTA, CDR2 FQGTGA. The V gene lost 6 bases and the J gene lost 4 bases, with 8 bases spanning the gap. The CDR3 here is CASSFRSDTQYF. CDR3 DNA sequence: TGTGCCAGCAGTTTTAGGTCAGATACGCAGTATTTT.